Listed below are T cell receptor beta chains from one sample, sequenced in a study of cytomegalovirus exposure and HLA in healthy donors. Measured with immunoSEQ multiplex PCR; TCRdb has only the in-frame clones, and not every one. The profile covers tens of thousands of clones, with about 70% appearing a single time and more than 8% taken by the ten largest. The sequenced sample was PBMCs. The source of these receptors is a woman in her forties or fifties in good health and CMV-seropositive. Each CDR3 is given with its conserved first and last residue. The D gene is left open where the match is weak. For some rows the clone size is stated as once, few or many, or as a class when expanded; others skip it.

clone_size j_call v_call d_call cdr3_length cdr3_nt cdr3_aa
NA TRBJ2-5 TRBV11-2 NA 12 TGTGCCAGCAGCTTCCAGGGAGAGACCCAGTACTTC CASSFQGETQYF
NA TRBJ2-3 TRBV5-6 TRBD2 15 TGTGCCAGCAGCTTGGCGGCGGGAGCTGCAGGTACGCAGTATTTT CASSLAAGAAGTQYF
NA TRBJ1-6 TRBV7-8 TRBD1 14 TGTGCCAGCACGACAGGGGGCAGTAATTCACCCCTCCACTTT CASTTGGSNSPLHF
few TRBJ2-5 TRBV2 TRBD2 14 TGTGCCACCGATTCAGCCGTGGGGGGGGAGACCCAGTACTTC CATDSAVGGETQYF
NA TRBJ2-4 TRBV11-2 TRBD2 16 TGTGCCAGCACCACTAGCGGGAGAACGGCCAAAAACATTCAGTACTTC CASTTSGRTAKNIQYF
few TRBJ1-6 TRBV13 NA 16 TGTGCCAGCAGCCATGAAACCGGGACATGGAATTCACCCCTCCACTTT CASSHETGTWNSPLHF
NA TRBJ2-2 TRBV7-6 TRBD2 18 TGTGCCAGCAGCTTATTAGGCGGGGGGGAACCGAACACCGGGGAGCTGTTTTTT CASSLLGGGEPNTGELFF
NA TRBJ2-7 TRBV5-1 TRBD2 14 TGCGCCAGCAGCTTAGCGGGGGGGGCGGGAGAGCAGTACTTC CASSLAGGAGEQYF
NA TRBJ1-1 TRBV29-1 TRBD1 12 TGCAGCGTTGGGACGGGACAGGGGGCAGCTTTCTTT CSVGTGQGAAFF
NA TRBJ1-1 TRBV5-1 NA 14 TGCGCCAGCAGCTTCGGGGGGCTCGGAACTGAAGCTTTCTTT CASSFGGLGTEAFF
few TRBJ2-5 TRBV9 NA 13 TGTGCCAGCAGCGTTCGGGGTGTTGAGACCCAGTACTTC CASSVRGVETQYF
NA TRBJ1-3 TRBV5-5 TRBD1 18 TGTGCCAGCAGCTTGATAGGCAGGGGGCAATGGGCTGGAAACACCATATATTTT CASSLIGRGQWAGNTIYF
NA TRBJ2-2 TRBV2 TRBD1 15 TGTGCCCCGAGGGTTGGGACAGGGGCCACCGGGGAGCTGTTTTTT CAPRVGTGATGELFF
NA TRBJ2-3 TRBV29-1 NA 14 TGCAGCGTTGGCGTCCGGGGGAGCACAGATACGCAGTATTTT CSVGVRGSTDTQYF
NA TRBJ2-2 TRBV6-1 NA 12 TGTGCCAGCAGCTTCGGGATCGGGGAGCTGTTTTTT CASSFGIGELFF
NA TRBJ2-7 TRBV29-1 NA 8 TGCAGCGTTGACCAGATACATTTC CSVDQIHF
few TRBJ2-3 TRBV15 TRBD1 18 TGTGCCACCAGCAGAGATAGTGTGGGACAGGGCTTTTCGAATACGCAGTATTTT CATSRDSVGQGFSNTQYF
NA TRBJ2-1 TRBV7-2 TRBD2 15 TGTGCCAGCAGCTTAGCTAGCGGGGGGGCCAATGGGCAGTTCTTC CASSLASGGANGQFF
few TRBJ1-1 TRBV5-1 TRBD1 15 TGCGCCAGCAGCCCCGGCGAGGGGGCCGTGGCTGAAGCTTTCTTT CASSPGEGAVAEAFF
NA TRBJ2-7 TRBV18 NA 13 TGTGCCAGCTCACTCCGGGACACCTACGAGCAGTACTTC CASSLRDTYEQYF
many TRBJ2-6 TRBV29-1 NA 17 TGCAGCGTGGGGCGTTCAGGGTCCGTCTCTGGGGCCAACGTCCTGACTTTC CSVGRSGSVSGANVLTF
NA TRBJ2-2 TRBV18 NA 17 TGTGCCAGCTCACCTGTTCTAGTCCAGGGGAGTACCGGGGAGCTGTTTTTT CASSPVLVQGSTGELFF
NA TRBJ1-3 TRBV5-1 NA 14 TGCGCCAGCAGCGTCCAGGGCTCTGGAAACACCATATATTTT CASSVQGSGNTIYF
NA TRBJ2-7 TRBV28 NA 15 TGTGCCAGCAGTTCCCTTCTTGCGGGATCCTACGAGCAGTACTTC CASSSLLAGSYEQYF
NA TRBJ1-1 TRBV5-1 TRBD1 14 TGCGCCAGCACCACAGGGGGCTTGAACACTGAAGCTTTCTTT CASTTGGLNTEAFF
NA TRBJ2-7 TRBV19 TRBD1 14 TGTGCCAGTAGTATAACACAGGGGTCCTACGAGCAGTACTTC CASSITQGSYEQYF
NA TRBJ1-1 TRBV7-8 TRBD1 13 TGTGCCAGCAGCTCGGACAGGGAGCCTGAAGCTTTCTTT CASSSDREPEAFF
NA TRBJ2-1 TRBV4-2 NA 16 TGTGCCAGCAGCCAACAGGGCGAGACCTCCTACAATGAGCAGTTCTTC CASSQQGETSYNEQFF
few TRBJ2-1 TRBV4-3 TRBD2 17 TGCGCCAGCAGCCAAGATGTAGCGGGAAGCTCCTACAATGAGCAGTTCTTC CASSQDVAGSSYNEQFF
NA TRBJ1-1 TRBV28 NA 16 TGTGCCAGCAGTCACATTCGCCCGACAAGCAACACTGAAGCTTTCTTT CASSHIRPTSNTEAFF